The 31 T cell receptor beta chains listed next were all sequenced from one sample in a study of blood T cell repertoires in COVID-19. Measured with immunoSEQ multiplex PCR; TCRdb has only the in-frame clones, and not every one. Of just over 650,000 clones listed, more than 80% were seen once; the top ten hold about 0.26%. Sequencing input: peripheral blood. These receptor sequences come from a woman younger than 30 with acute or convalescent COVID-19.

The chain is built from TRBV3-1 (or the pseudogene TRBV3-2) and TRBJ1-1, with D maybe TRBD1 (6 bases). The germline V and J ends were trimmed by 4 bases and 11 bases, with 20 bases remaining between them. Germline V CDR1 and CDR2: LGHDT, YNNKEL (reference sequence). The CDR3 has 14 amino acids. The CDR3 DNA reads as TGTGCCAGCAGCCCCCGGGAGGGGGGGAGGTATGCTTTCTTT. Encoded protein: CASSPREGGRYAFF.

This clone was found once. J is TRBJ2-7 and V is TRBV7-2; 9 bases are shared with TRBD2. The length of the CDR3 is 14 residues. V was pared by 3 bases and J by 5 bases, with 5 bases of the junction left unmatched. Germline loops: CDR1 SGHTA, CDR2 FQGNSA. CDR3 bases: TGTGCCAGCAGCTTGGCGGGGGGGCCGAACGAGCAGTACTTC. Translated, it gives CASSLAGGPNEQYF.

The CDR3 loop reads CASSLFPGKSPYEQYF. The CDR3 coding sequence is TGTGCCAGCAGTTTATTTCCGGGAAAATCCCCCTACGAGCAGTACTTC. The J gene is TRBJ2-7, the V gene TRBV27, with TRBD2 as a possible D gene (5 bases). Germline V gene sequence: CDR1 MNHEY, CDR2 SMNVEV (reference sequence). CDR3 length: 16 residues. V gave up 1 base and J gave up 2 bases, with 15 bases separating them.

This chain joins TRBV7-9 and TRBJ1-1, with a possible D match to TRBD1 (5 bases). The CDR3 covers 14 residues. Germline V gene lookup returns CDR1 SEHNR and CDR2 FQNEAQ (reference sequence). Trimming took 5 bases from V and 7 from J, leaving 17 bases between them. The CDR3 here is CASSHPGRFVEAFF. Here the CDR3 DNA reads TGTGCCAGCAGCCATCCAGGGCGTTTTGTTGAAGCTTTCTTT.

The rearrangement links TRBV6-5 to TRBJ2-7, with D perhaps matching TRBD1 (5 bases). Trimming removed 2 bases from V and 0 bases from J, with 14 bases in between. This CDR3 is 16 amino acids long. CDR1 and CDR2 (germline): MNHEY, SVGAGI. CDR3 sequence: CASSYAGYSTSYEQYF. In DNA form, the CDR3 reads TGTGCCAGCAGTTACGCAGGGTACTCAACCTCCTACGAGCAGTACTTC.

The rearrangement joins TRBV9 to TRBJ2-2, with D possibly matching TRBD1 (5 bases). V was shortened by 1 base and J by 6 bases, with 10 bases between the two germline ends. Germline V lookup: CDR1 SGDLS, CDR2 YYNGEE. The CDR3 length is 14 residues. The CDR3 loop reads CASSVNKGSGELFF. DNA for the CDR3: TGTGCCAGCAGCGTAAATAAGGGGTCCGGGGAGCTGTTTTTT.

This clone appeared once. The chain links TRBV5-6 to TRBJ1-6, with 7 bases that match TRBD1. Per germline, CDR1 SGHDT and CDR2 YYEEEE. The CDR3 totals 17 residues. The V and J ends lost 7 bases and 0 bases, in that order; junction bases with no gene match: 10. CDR3 in DNA: TGTGCCAGCCAGACTATGACAGGGAGCTCCTATAATTCACCCCTCCACTTT. It specifies CASQTMTGSSYNSPLHF.

The V gene is TRBV3-1 (or the pseudogene TRBV3-2), the J gene TRBJ2-5; D might be TRBD1 (7 bases). Deletions cut 1 base from V and 1 base from J, with 16 bases between. The CDR3 runs to 17 residues. Germline assignment: CDR1 LGHDT and CDR2 YNNKEL (reference sequence). The CDR3 loop reads CASSQGGAGGIQETQYF. As DNA, the CDR3 is TGTGCCAGCAGCCAAGGGGGAGCAGGGGGGATCCAAGAGACCCAGTACTTC.

V usage is TRBV7-9 and J usage is TRBJ2-1; a possible D gene is TRBD1 (5 bases). The CDR3 runs to 14 residues. From germline, CDR1 is SEHNR and CDR2 FQNEAQ (reference sequence). The V end was cut by 7 bases, the J end by 0 bases, with 10 bases between. The CDR3 protein is CASMGRNSYNEQFF. The CDR3 coding sequence is TGTGCCAGCATGGGGCGGAACTCCTACAATGAGCAGTTCTTC.

V and J are TRBV24-1 and TRBJ1-2; D is uncertain. The germline V and J ends were trimmed by 3 bases and 7 bases, with 11 bases remaining between them. Germline V gene lookup returns CDR1 KGHDR and CDR2 SFDVKD. The CDR3 totals 13 residues. CDR3 sequence: CATSDIESRGYTF. The CDR3 DNA reads TGTGCCACCAGTGATATAGAGTCCCGTGGCTACACCTTC.

V and J are TRBV13 and TRBJ1-6; D may be TRBD1 (5 bases). This CDR3 spans 14 amino acids. Germline CDR1 reads PRHDT; CDR2 reads FYEKMQ (reference sequence). V was cut by 5 bases and J by 8 bases, with 13 bases left in between. The CDR3 sequence is CASSRRTLDSPLHF. Written as DNA, the CDR3 is TGTGCCAGCAGCCGCCGGACACTGGATTCACCCCTCCACTTT. Full variable domain (missing parts from reference TRBV13 and TRBJ1-6): AAGVIQSPRHLIKEKRETATLKCYPIPRHDTVYWYQQGPGQDPQFLISFYEKMQSDKGSIPDRFSAQQFSDYHSELNMSSLELGDSALYFCASSRRTLDSPLHFGNGTRLTVT.

This chain links TRBV6-5 with TRBJ1-4; 7 bases agree with TRBD1. J gave up 10 bases and V 0 bases, and 2 bases lay outside the gene matches. CDR3 length equals 13 residues. Germline V gene data show CDR1 as MNHEY and CDR2 as SVGAGI. This CDR3 reads CASSYSDRAKLFF. DNA of the CDR3: TGTGCCAGCAGTTACTCAGACAGGGCAAAACTGTTTTTT.

The chain carries TRBV19 and TRBJ1-1; no definite D call. V was clipped by 5 bases and J by 6 bases, with 10 bases between them. The CDR3 has 12 amino acids. Per germline, CDR1 LNHDA and CDR2 SQIVND (reference sequence). The CDR3 DNA reads as TGTGCCAGTAGTCAGATGATCCCTGAAGCTTTCTTT. This encodes CASSQMIPEAFF. Using reference TRBV19 and TRBJ1-1 for the parts outside the CDR3, the full variable domain is DGGITQSPKYLFRKEGQNVTLSCEQNLNHDAMYWYRQDPGQGLRLIYYSQIVNDFQKGDIAEGYSVSREKKESFPLTVTSAQKNPTAFYLCASSQMIPEAFFGQGTRLTVV.

V is TRBV27 and J is TRBJ1-2, with no clear D. The CDR3 consists of 13 residues. Germline V gene sequence: CDR1 MNHEY, CDR2 SMNVEV (reference sequence). V lost 2 bases to trimming and J lost 2 bases, with 6 bases between them. The CDR3 region is CASSLRRNYGYTF. The CDR3 nucleotides are TGTGCCAGCAGTTTACGGCGGAACTATGGCTACACCTTC.

The chain is built from TRBV5-6 and TRBJ1-5, with 8 bases fitting TRBD1. This CDR3 is 16 amino acids long. V shed 2 bases, J shed 0 bases, and the junction held 4 bases outside the gene matches. CDR1 SGHDT and CDR2 YYEEEE come from the germline V gene. CDR3: CASSFGQGSSNQPQHF. CDR3 nucleotides: TGTGCCAGCAGCTTTGGACAGGGATCTAGCAATCAGCCCCAGCATTTT.

The table lists this clone with a few counts. The V call is TRBV19, the J call TRBJ1-2; weak D call: TRBD1 (6 bases). V was cut by 5 bases and J by 5 bases, with 30 bases left in between. In germline, CDR1 is LNHDA, CDR2 SQIVND (reference sequence). The CDR3 spans 19 residues. In DNA form, the CDR3 reads TGTGCCAGTAGTGCTGACAGGAGGATTAACAAAACCGGGGCATATGGCTACACCTTC. Translated, it gives CASSADRRINKTGAYGYTF.

This clone has only a few counts. The rearrangement uses TRBV7-9 and TRBJ2-7, with D perhaps matching TRBD2 (7 bases). CDR3 length: 18 residues. Germline assignment: CDR1 SEHNR and CDR2 FQNEAQ (reference sequence). The V end was cut by 1 base, the J end by 4 bases, with 23 bases between. The CDR3 loop is CASSLVGGDSQTIYEQYF. The CDR3 DNA reads as TGTGCCAGCAGCTTAGTAGGGGGGGACTCCCAGACTATTTACGAGCAGTACTTC.

The rearrangement uses TRBV2 and TRBJ2-2; weak D call: TRBD2 (6 bases). The CDR3 spans 11 residues. From germline, CDR1 is SNHLY and CDR2 FYNNEI. The V end lost 4 bases, the J end lost 10 bases, and 7 bases lay between the germline ends. The CDR3 DNA reads as TGTGCCAGCAGTGCGGGGGTGGAGCTGTTTTTT. Protein product: CASSAGVELFF.

This rearrangement joins TRBV6-2 or TRBV6-3 to TRBJ2-2, with TRBD1 identical over 9 bases. The germline CDR1 and CDR2 sequences are MNHEY and SVGEGT. CDR3 length equals 14 residues. Trimming cost V 4 bases and J 6 bases; bases outside gene matches: 3. CDR3 coding DNA: TGTGCCAGCAGTTCGGGACAGGGAGCCGGGGAGCTGTTTTTT. This codes for CASSSGQGAGELFF.

The rearrangement uses TRBV12-3 or TRBV12-4 and TRBJ1-2; D is uncertain. This CDR3 has 13 residues. V was cut by 1 base and J by 4 bases, with 7 bases left in between. CDR3 in amino acids: CASSLDIIYGYTF. The CDR3 DNA reads TGTGCCAGCAGTTTAGACATTATCTATGGCTACACCTTC.

In its sample, this clone was seen a few times. The J gene is TRBJ2-1, the V gene TRBV4-2, with 7 positions matching TRBD2. Germline V gene lookup returns CDR1 LGHNA and CDR2 YNFKEQ. The trim removed 4 bases at V and 8 bases at J, leaving 11 bases unmatched. The CDR3 totals 15 residues. CDR3 amino acids: CASSLNTGGGDEQFF. CDR3 DNA sequence: TGTGCCAGCAGCCTAAATACGGGGGGAGGGGATGAGCAGTTCTTC.

The chain is built from TRBV7-2 and TRBJ1-4, with D maybe TRBD1 (5 bases). Germline CDR1 SGHTA, CDR2 FQGNSA. V lost 5 bases to trimming and J lost 4 bases, with 17 bases between them. The CDR3 is 16 amino acids. The CDR3 coding sequence is TGTGCCAGCAGCCGTGCCTTTGGGGCGAGTAATGAAAAACTGTTTTTT. Translated: CASSRAFGASNEKLFF.

The rearrangement joins TRBV5-1 to TRBJ1-1, with TRBD1 matching 7 bases. Trimming at V came to 0 bases and at J to 1 base, leaving 9 bases not matched to a gene. Looked up from germline, CDR1 is SGHRS and CDR2 is YFSETQ. The CDR3 is 17 residues long. This CDR3 is CASSLAADRRPNTEAFF. CDR3 in DNA: TGCGCCAGCAGCTTGGCGGCGGACAGGCGACCGAACACTGAAGCTTTCTTT. The full variable domain, with the rest looked up from reference TRBV5-1 and TRBJ1-1, is KAGVTQTPRYLIKTRGQQVTLSCSPISGHRSVSWYQQTPGQGLQFLFEYFSETQRNKGNFPGRFSGRQFSNSRSEMNVSTLELGDSALYLCASSLAADRRPNTEAFFGQGTRLTVV.

The V and J genes are TRBV7-2 and TRBJ2-4; perhaps TRBD1 as D (6 bases). V dropped 5 bases and J dropped 7 bases, with 15 bases sitting between them. The CDR3 has 14 residues. The germline CDR1 and CDR2 sequences are SGHTA and FQGNSA. CDR3 protein: CASSLETGRNIQYF. CDR3 sequence (DNA): TGTGCCAGCAGCCTCGAGACAGGCAGGAACATTCAGTACTTC. The entire variable domain, with the rest obtained from reference TRBV7-2 and TRBJ2-4, is as follows: GAGVSQSPSNKVTEKGKDVELRCDPISGHTALYWYRQSLGQGLEFLIYFQGNSAPDKSGLPSDRFSAERTGGSVSTLTIQRTQQEDSAVYLCASSLETGRNIQYFGAGTRLSVL.

CDR3 sequence reads: CASSDRGLNQPQHF. For the CDR3, the DNA is TGCGCCAGCAGTGACAGGGGCCTAAATCAGCCCCAGCATTTT. The chain joins TRBV10-2 to TRBJ1-5; TRBD1 might be the D (6 bases). The CDR3 extends over 14 amino acids. The germline V gene has CDR1 WSHSY and CDR2 SAAADI. The V end was cut by 3 bases, the J end by 4 bases, with 10 bases between.

This clone appeared once. The chain is built from TRBV6-1 and TRBJ2-3, with 12 bases that match TRBD2. Germline lookup yields CDR1 MNHNS and CDR2 SASEGT. J was trimmed by 6 bases and V by 2 bases; bases with no gene match: 15. The CDR3 has 19 residues. CDR3 nucleotide sequence: TGTGCCAGCAGTGAACTGATTATTCGGCGACTAGCGGGGGATGATACGCAGTATTTT. Its translation: CASSELIIRRLAGDDTQYF.

In its sample, this clone was seen once. The rearrangement joins TRBV28 to TRBJ2-2, with a weak D call TRBD2 (6 bases). The CDR3 loop spans 16 amino acids. The V gene's germline CDR1 is MDHEN and CDR2 SYDVKM. The ends were cut back, 6 bases at V and 6 bases at J, with 20 bases in the middle. CDR3 coding DNA: TGTGCCAGCAGCCCTCTCCACCGGAGGGTCCCCGGGGAGCTGTTTTTT. It codes for CASSPLHRRVPGELFF.

The chain recombines TRBV13 with TRBJ1-1; 7 bases are a match to TRBD1. Trimming cost V 5 bases and J 4 bases; bases outside gene matches: 10. This CDR3 comprises 15 residues. Germline V gene lookup returns CDR1 PRHDT and CDR2 FYEKMQ (reference sequence). The CDR3 DNA sequence: TGTGCCAGCAGCCCAGCCGGGAGGGGGCTCACTGAAGCTTTCTTT. This translates into CASSPAGRGLTEAFF. The whole variable domain, remainder taken from reference TRBV13 and TRBJ1-1, is AAGVIQSPRHLIKEKRETATLKCYPIPRHDTVYWYQQGPGQDPQFLISFYEKMQSDKGSIPDRFSAQQFSDYHSELNMSSLELGDSALYFCASSPAGRGLTEAFFGQGTRLTVV.

The rearrangement joins TRBV20-1 to TRBJ1-4, with 7 bases aligning to TRBD1. V was pared by 3 bases and J by 2 bases, with 6 bases of the junction left unmatched. Germline V gene data show CDR1 as DFQATT and CDR2 as SNEGSKA (reference sequence). CDR3 size: 15 residues. The CDR3 coding sequence is TGCAGTGCTAGTGGGCAGGGGGATACTAATGAAAAACTGTTTTTT. It specifies CSASGQGDTNEKLFF.

The chain has TRBV27 and TRBJ2-1, with D maybe TRBD1 (5 bases). There are 13 residues in the CDR3. Germline-derived CDR1 and CDR2 are MNHEY and SMNVEV (reference sequence). Trimming stripped 5 bases from V and 12 bases from J, with 17 bases between. The CDR3 is CASSQKDQGGQFF. As DNA, the CDR3 is TGTGCCAGCAGTCAGAAAGATCAGGGTGGGCAGTTCTTC.

The count of this clone is one. This chain uses TRBV2 with TRBJ1-5, with 10 bases fitting TRBD1. The V gene end was trimmed by 6 bases and the J gene end by 3 bases; junction bases not matched to a gene: 2. In germline, CDR1 is SNHLY, CDR2 FYNNEI. The CDR3 spans 14 residues. This CDR3 reads CASRGQGVNQPQHF. CDR3 DNA sequence: TGTGCCAGCAGAGGACAGGGGGTCAATCAGCCCCAGCATTTT.